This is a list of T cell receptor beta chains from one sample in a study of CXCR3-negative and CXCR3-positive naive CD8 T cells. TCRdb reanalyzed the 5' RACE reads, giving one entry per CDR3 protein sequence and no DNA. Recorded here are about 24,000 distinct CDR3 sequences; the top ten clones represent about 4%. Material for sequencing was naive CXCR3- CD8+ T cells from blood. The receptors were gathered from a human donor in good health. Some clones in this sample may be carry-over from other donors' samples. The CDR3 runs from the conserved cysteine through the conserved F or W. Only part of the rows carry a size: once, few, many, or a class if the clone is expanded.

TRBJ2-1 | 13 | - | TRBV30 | CAWSIAGGLEQFF
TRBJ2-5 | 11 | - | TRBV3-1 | CASSPGLALRF
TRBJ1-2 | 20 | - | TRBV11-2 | CASSLSSLGTGVLLSYGYTF
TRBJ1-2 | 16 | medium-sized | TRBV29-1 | CSVDGPWDRDDYGYTF
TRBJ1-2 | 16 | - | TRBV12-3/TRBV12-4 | CASSLIRRTGKNGYTF
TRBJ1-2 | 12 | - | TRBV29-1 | CSVDGGAGGYTF
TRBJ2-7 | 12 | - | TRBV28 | CASSFSRYEQYF
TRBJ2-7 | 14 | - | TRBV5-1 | CASSLVAGLYEQYF
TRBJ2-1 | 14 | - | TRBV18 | CASSLPERGNEQFF
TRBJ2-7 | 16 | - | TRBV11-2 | CASSRAGTDPSYEQYF
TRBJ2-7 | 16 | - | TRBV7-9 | CASSPRETGASYEQYF
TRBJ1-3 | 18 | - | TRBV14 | CASSQDFAPPSSGNTIYF
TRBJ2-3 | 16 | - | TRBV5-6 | CASSLNGGTGRDTQYF
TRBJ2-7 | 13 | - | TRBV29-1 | CSVLDVNSYEQYF
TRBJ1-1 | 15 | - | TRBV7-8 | CASSFPGQGWTEAFF
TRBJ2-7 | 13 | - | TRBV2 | CASSDVRTYEQYF
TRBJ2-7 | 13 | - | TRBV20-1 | CSARGGGDYEQYF
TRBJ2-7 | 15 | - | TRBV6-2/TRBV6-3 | CASSYRLAGGNEQYF
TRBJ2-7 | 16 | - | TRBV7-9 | CASRSWTGVSSYEQYF
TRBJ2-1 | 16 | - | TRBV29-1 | CSVALITGTVYNEQFF
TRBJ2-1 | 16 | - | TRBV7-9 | CASSLVIAGDHNEQFF
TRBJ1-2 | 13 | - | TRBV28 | CASSQGLNYGYTF
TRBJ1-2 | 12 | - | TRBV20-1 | CSARLGDYGYTF
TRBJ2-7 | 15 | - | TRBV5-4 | CASSSPGQGNYEQYF
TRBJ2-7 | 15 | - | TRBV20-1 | CSAQSLQGFFYEQYF
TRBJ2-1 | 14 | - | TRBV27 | CASSLGQTYNEQFF
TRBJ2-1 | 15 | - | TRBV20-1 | CSASEGLAAYNEQFF
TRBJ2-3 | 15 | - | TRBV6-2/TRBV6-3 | CASSYAAGGSDTQYF
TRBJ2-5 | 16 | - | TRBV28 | CASSLENRGAEETQYF